These T cell receptor beta chains were read from a single sample in a study of spatial heterogeneity in lung cancer. TCRdb fed the 5' RACE reads into MiXCR, producing one record per CDR3 protein. The data show approximately 110,000 distinct CDR3 sequences, 10% to 14% seen once. The material sequenced was PBMCs, taken at follow-up. Receptors were obtained from a female donor with early-stage non-small cell lung cancer. Each CDR3 is given with its conserved first and last residue. A D gene is named only where the DNA matches it firmly. Expanded clones get a size class; other rows say once, few or many, or leave the size out.

abundance	j_gene	v_gene	d_gene	CDR3nt	CDR3aa
.	TRBJ2-7	TRBV10-1	TRBD2	TGCGCCAGCAGTGAGAGGGTAGCGGGAGGCGAGCAGTACTTC	CASSERVAGGEQYF
.	TRBJ1-6	TRBV2	.	TGTGCCAGCAGTAAGGGGTCCGTAAATTCACCCCTCCACTTT	CASSKGSVNSPLHF
.	TRBJ2-1	TRBV21-1	.	TGTGCCAGCAGCAAAGCTCGACGGATAATAAGGAGTGAGCAGTTCTTC	CASSKARRIIRSEQFF
.	TRBJ2-3	TRBV29-1	TRBD2	TGCAGCGCGGGGGGGACAGATACGCAGTATTTT	CSAGGTDTQYF
many	TRBJ1-1	TRBV3-1	.	TGTGCCAGCAGACTACAGGATGTCGGCACTGAAGCTTTCTTT	CASRLQDVGTEAFF
.	TRBJ2-1	TRBV5-6	.	TGTGCCAGCAGCTTGGCTAGTACCAGCTCCTACAATGAGCAGTTCTTC	CASSLASTSSYNEQFF
.	TRBJ2-4	TRBV20-1	.	TGCAGTGCTAAAGTGGGGGATTGGAACATTCAGTACTTC	CSAKVGDWNIQYF
many	TRBJ2-1	TRBV7-2	TRBD2	TGTGCCAGCAGCCGGACTAGCGGGAGCTCCTACAATGAGCAGTTCTTC	CASSRTSGSSYNEQFF
many	TRBJ2-3	TRBV27	TRBD2	TGTGCCAGCAGTTTAGGGGTTAGCGGGAGTGATACGCAGTATTTT	CASSLGVSGSDTQYF
.	TRBJ2-3	TRBV19	TRBD1	TGTGCCAGTAGTCGTTATGGGACAGGGGCATTCCTAGAGCCAGATGCGCAGTATTTT	CASSRYGTGAFLEPDAQYF
.	TRBJ2-5	TRBV6-1	TRBD1	TGTGCCAGCAATCCAGATAGGGACAGACCCAAGGAGACCCAGTACTTC	CASNPDRDRPKETQYF
few	TRBJ1-6	TRBV28	.	TGTGCCAGCACCCTTGGACCGAAGAGTAATTCACCCCTCCACTTT	CASTLGPKSNSPLHF
.	TRBJ2-3	TRBV20-1	TRBD1	TGCAGTGCTAGATCCACAGGGGGCGCGTTATATACGCAGTATTTT	CSARSTGGALYTQYF
few	TRBJ2-3	TRBV20-1	.	TGCAGTGCTAGACTAGCAGGGATCACAGATACGCAGTATTTT	CSARLAGITDTQYF
once	TRBJ1-3	TRBV29-1	.	TGCAGCGTTGTCGGGGATGCTGGAAACACCATATATTTT	CSVVGDAGNTIYF
many	TRBJ1-5	TRBV18	.	TGTGCCAGCTCACCGTCGAGTTATCAGCCCCAGCATTTT	CASSPSSYQPQHF
.	TRBJ2-7	TRBV24-1	.	TGTGCCACCAGTGACCCCGACAGGAACGAGCAGTACTTC	CATSDPDRNEQYF
.	TRBJ2-3	TRBV7-6	.	TGTGCCAGCAGCTTAGCATCAGCGACTAGCACAGATACGCAGTATTTT	CASSLASATSTDTQYF
few	TRBJ2-3	TRBV12-3/TRBV12-4	TRBD2	TGTGCCAGCAGCCACGATGGGACTACCAATACGCAGTATTTT	CASSHDGTTNTQYF
few	TRBJ1-2	TRBV28	TRBD1	TGTGCCAGCAGGAGGTATACAGGGGAAGGCTACACCTTC	CASRRYTGEGYTF
.	TRBJ2-1	TRBV28	TRBD1	TGTGCCAGCAAGGCAGGGGGCATGAGCTCCTACAATGAGCAGTTCTTC	CASKAGGMSSYNEQFF
few	TRBJ2-7	TRBV18	.	TGTGCCAGCTCACCAAGCAACGAGCAGTACTTC	CASSPSNEQYF
few	TRBJ1-2	TRBV28	TRBD1	TGTGCCAGCAGTGAGGGACAGGGTTATGGCTACACCTTC	CASSEGQGYGYTF
many	TRBJ2-7	TRBV7-2	.	TGTGCCAGCAGCTTAGCTAGGGTGCACGAGCAGTACTTC	CASSLARVHEQYF
.	TRBJ1-5	TRBV28	.	TGTGCCAGCAGCGAGATGACAGGCCGCAATCAGCCCCAGCATTTT	CASSEMTGRNQPQHF
.	TRBJ2-7	TRBV18	TRBD1	TGTGCCAGCTCACCTAGGGACAGGGACGAGCAGTACTTC	CASSPRDRDEQYF
few	TRBJ2-3	TRBV10-2	.	TGCGCCAGCAATGGGCAGCGGATGGTTACAGATACGCAGTATTTT	CASNGQRMVTDTQYF
.	TRBJ2-7	TRBV3-1	.	TGTGCCAGCAGCCCTGGCTTGGACGAGCAGTACTTC	CASSPGLDEQYF
many	TRBJ2-3	TRBV7-2	.	TGTGCCAGCAGTCACGATCAGGGCGATACGCAGTATTTT	CASSHDQGDTQYF
.	TRBJ2-3	TRBV4-3	.	TGCGCCAGCAGCCAAGATCAGGCTGCAGATACGCAGTATTTT	CASSQDQAADTQYF
few	TRBJ2-7	TRBV12-3/TRBV12-4	.	TGTGCCAGCAGTTCCAACAGGGAACTGAAGTACGAGCAGTACTTC	CASSSNRELKYEQYF
few	TRBJ2-3	TRBV20-1	.	TGCAGTGCTAGAGATGAGGGGGAGGCTCCAGATACGCAGTATTTT	CSARDEGEAPDTQYF
few	TRBJ1-1	TRBV20-1	TRBD1	TGCAGTGCTAGACCAGGGACAGGGAATATGGCTTTCTTT	CSARPGTGNMAFF
.	TRBJ2-7	TRBV6-2/TRBV6-3	TRBD2	TGTGCCAGCAGTTCTACACCAAGACTAGCGGGAGAGAACGAGCAGTACTTC	CASSSTPRLAGENEQYF
.	TRBJ2-3	TRBV6-2/TRBV6-3	TRBD2	TGTGCCAGCAGTTACTTGACTAGCCCTACCACAGATACGCAGTATTTT	CASSYLTSPTTDTQYF
many	TRBJ2-1	TRBV24-1	TRBD2	TGTGCCACCAGTGATCACCGGGGACTAGCGGGAATTGAGCAGTTCTTC	CATSDHRGLAGIEQFF
many	TRBJ1-5	TRBV12-3/TRBV12-4	.	TGTGCCAGCAGTAACAGGGTCAATCAGCCCCAGCATTTT	CASSNRVNQPQHF
many	TRBJ2-1	TRBV5-1	TRBD1	TGCGCCAGCAGCTTAGGGGGCGAGCAGTTCTTC	CASSLGGEQFF
many	TRBJ2-3	TRBV7-6	TRBD2	TGTGCCAGCAGCCGACGGGGACTAGCGGGAACCACAGATACGCAGTATTTT	CASSRRGLAGTTDTQYF
many	TRBJ2-5	TRBV6-2/TRBV6-3	TRBD2	TGTGCCAGCAGTTGGAGCGGGAGGGCCTCGAGCGAGACCCAGTACTTC	CASSWSGRASSETQYF
.	TRBJ2-1	TRBV11-2	.	TGTGCCAGCAGCCCGCTAGGGCATGAGCAGTTCTTC	CASSPLGHEQFF